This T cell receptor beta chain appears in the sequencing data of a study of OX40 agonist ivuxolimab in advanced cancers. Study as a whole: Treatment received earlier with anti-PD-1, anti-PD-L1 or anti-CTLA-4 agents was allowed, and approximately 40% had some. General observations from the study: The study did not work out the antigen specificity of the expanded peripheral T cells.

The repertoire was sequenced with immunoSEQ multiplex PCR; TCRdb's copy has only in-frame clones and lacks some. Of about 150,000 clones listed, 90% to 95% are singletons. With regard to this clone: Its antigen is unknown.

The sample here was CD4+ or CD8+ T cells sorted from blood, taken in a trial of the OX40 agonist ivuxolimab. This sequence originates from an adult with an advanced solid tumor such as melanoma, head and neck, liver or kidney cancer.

CDR3 sequence (DNA): TGTGCCAGCAGCGTAGATCGGGGGGGCAGCACCGGGGAGCTGTTTTTT. This encodes CASSVDRGGSTGELFF. The chain combines TRBV9 with TRBJ2-2; 8 nucleotides match TRBD2. The trim removed 0 bases at V and 4 bases at J, leaving 5 bases unmatched. The CDR3 spans 16 residues. Germline V gives CDR1 SGDLS, CDR2 YYNGEE.